The source of this T cell receptor beta chain is a study of blood T cell repertoires in COVID-19 (TCRdb year 2020). Turning to the overall study: Samples covering the acute and convalescent phases of COVID-19 were provided by collaborators in the United States, Italy and Spain. Where available, HLA class I and class II types were obtained from metadata supplied by the sample provider rather than from assay-based typing. A de-identified subject ID, COVID-19 status, age in years and sex were almost always included in the sample metadata. Subjects who had been exposed to COVID-19, were actively infected with it, or had recovered from it provided the deeply sampled blood TCRbeta repertoires that made up the dataset. Samples were obtained from the ongoing ImmuneRACE study (first 160 participants) and from about 1,300 subjects provided by 6 global collaborators. The prospective study material was composed of cDNA or gDNA derived from T cells, B-cell-depleted T cells, or PBMCs. The repertoires were released in a freely available public database intended as a resource for research on the immune response to SARS-CoV-2. Broad study findings and their caveats: The amount of clinical and demographic metadata varied by source and participant and was provided uncurated.

Each collaborating institution followed its own protocols to collect whole blood in K2EDTA tubes. For TCRbeta analysis, collaborators shipped samples in one of three forms: frozen whole blood, isolated PBMCs, or DNA extracted from either of those sample types. The germline V gene (reference sequence) yields LGHDT for CDR1 and YNNKEL for CDR2. The CDR3 numbers 18 residues from cysteine through phenylalanine. Only the CDR3 DNA is retained, 54 bases long and in frame from the first base. The trim is 0 bases for V and 0 bases for J, with a gap of 16 bases between the germline ends. TCRbeta CDR3 regions were amplified from genomic DNA using the immunoSEQ Assay, a bias-controlled multiplex PCR. In the authors' own workflow: Within the assay, amplification of reference gene primers was used to estimate how many nucleated cells each sample contained. To quantify the absolute abundance of each unique TCRbeta CDR3 rearrangement, sequence reads were collapsed and filtered. Productive Simpson clonality was computed per sample as the square root of Simpson's diversity index over productive rearrangements. This immuneACCESS table, as held by TCRdb, lists in-frame sequences with V and J called but not all clones. Of the missing ones, under half trace to an unresolved V gene in checked studies; the others have no known cause. That table gives V, J and clone size, and the DNA gave D and trimming. The sample data list some 120,000 clones, and about 86% of these were observed just once. About 15% of the sample goes to the ten largest clones.

The table lists this clone with a few counts. Its antigen is still unknown. Base qualities are not provided; no much larger clone lies one nucleotide away. The source of this sequence is a woman aged 45-65 years with acute or convalescent COVID-19. The receptor chain draws on TRBV3-1 (or the pseudogene TRBV3-2) and TRBJ2-3, with a tentative D gene TRBD2 over 5 matching bases. Sequences were obtained from peripheral blood. The CDR3 sequence is CASSQDKAAVTSTDTQYF. The bases are TGTGCCAGCAGCCAAGATAAGGCAGCGGTTACTAGCACAGATACGCAGTATTTT.